This paragraph reports one T cell receptor (beta chain). As yet, its antigen is unknown. The data are from a study of T-cell memory formation after mild COVID-19. Study background: TCR clusters were largely donor specific. Study-wide points: The pre-infection memory compartment contained some responding clones, suggesting cross-reactive memory joined. Shrinking CD4+ clones resided mostly in CM and EM, and CD8+ ones in EMRA.

The V gene's germline CDR1 is SEHNR and CDR2 FQNEAQ (reference sequence). Trimming removed 0 bases from V and 1 base from J, with 10 bases in between. The CDR3 is 15 amino acids. One entry per CDR3 protein, called by TCRdb with MiXCR from the 5' RACE reads. The sample holds around 450,000 distinct CDR3 sequences, about 20% seen once. Sequencing input: PBMCs or a T cell subset sorted from them (not recorded which). This receptor was taken from an adult woman who had mild COVID-19 (a few samples of this study predate the infection). Cell type and time point are not known. The V gene is TRBV7-9, the J gene TRBJ2-7, with D hard to call. The CDR3 region is CASSLAARQSYEQYF. The CDR3 DNA reads TGTGCCAGCAGCTTAGCGGCAAGGCAGTCCTACGAGCAGTACTTC.